These 32 T cell receptor beta chains were all obtained from the same sample, sequenced in a study of T cell responses to AZD1222 COVID-19 vaccine. Clones were sequenced by immunoSEQ multiplex PCR, and TCRdb holds only the in-frame ones, with some missing. The repertoire holds around 130,000 clones, with around 87% as singletons. The sample was peripheral blood, taken 28 days after the second AZD1222 dose. The receptors originated from an adult who received the AZD1222 COVID-19 vaccine.

The genes are TRBV27 and TRBJ1-1; D unresolved. V shed 4 bases and J shed 6 bases, with 15 bases lying between them. CDR1 and CDR2 from the germline V gene are MNHEY and SMNVEV (reference sequence). The CDR3 has 14 amino acids. In DNA, the CDR3 is TGTGCCAGCAGTTCCTCGGGGAGTGGCGCTGAAGCTTTCTTT. Translated, it gives CASSSSGSGAEAFF.

The genes are TRBV5-1 and TRBJ2-7, with D uncertain. The CDR3 length is 15 residues. Germline V gene data show CDR1 as SGHRS and CDR2 as YFSETQ. Trimming took 0 bases from V and 3 from J, leaving 13 bases between them. The CDR3 bases are TGCGCCAGCAGCTTGGTGGTAGGACCCTACTACGAGCAGTACTTC. This sequence encodes CASSLVVGPYYEQYF.

This clone has a single count. The chain recombines TRBV9 with TRBJ1-2; a weak D match, TRBD1 (5 bases). Germline V CDR1 and CDR2: SGDLS, YYNGEE. The CDR3 sequence is 15 residues long. Trimming removed 1 base from V and 4 bases from J, with 14 bases in between. DNA of the CDR3: TGTGCCAGCAGCGTAAGTGCAGGGCGCGGCTATGGCTACACCTTC. Translated, it gives CASSVSAGRGYGYTF.

CDR3 protein: CASSLGPLSSGNTIYF. DNA for the CDR3: TGTGCCAGCAGCTTGGGTCCGCTGAGCTCTGGAAACACCATATATTTT. The chain recombines TRBV5-4 with TRBJ1-3; D not resolved. This CDR3 comprises 16 residues. Germline values: CDR1 SGHNT, CDR2 YYREEE (reference sequence). V lost 0 bases to trimming and J lost 0 bases, with 10 bases between them. Combining the CDR3 with reference TRBV5-4 and TRBJ1-3 gives the whole variable domain ETGVTQSPTHLIKTRGQQVTLRCSSQSGHNTVSWYQQALGQGPQFIFQYYREEENGRGNFPPRFSGLQFPNYSSELNVNALELDDSALYLCASSLGPLSSGNTIYFGEGSWLTVV.

V is TRBV11-3 and J is TRBJ2-2; D remains unclear. Germline V gene lookup returns CDR1 SGHNT and CDR2 YENEEA. This CDR3 spans 16 amino acids. The germline V and J ends were trimmed by 1 base and 0 bases, with 9 bases remaining between them. CDR3 nucleotides: TGTGCCAGCAGCTTAGGTCTGGTCTCGAACACCGGGGAGCTGTTTTTT. It yields the protein CASSLGLVSNTGELFF.

This clone was seen a few times. The chain links TRBV4-2 to TRBJ1-4, with a weak D call TRBD1 (5 bases). V gave up 4 bases and J gave up 0 bases, with 18 bases separating them. There are 18 residues in the CDR3. Germline CDR1 is LGHNA and CDR2 is YNFKEQ. The CDR3 nucleotides read TGTGCCAGCAGCCGCGAAGGGGCCCAGAGTGCAACTAATGAAAAACTGTTTTTT. It is translated as CASSREGAQSATNEKLFF.

The chain uses TRBV11-3 and TRBJ2-1; D possibly corresponds to TRBD2 (7 bases). Germline V gene sequence: CDR1 SGHNT, CDR2 YENEEA. The CDR3 spans 14 residues. Trimming took 5 bases from V and 8 from J, leaving 16 bases between them. The CDR3 DNA reads as TGTGCCAGCAGCCTAGGGGGGGGTTACGATGAGCAGTTCTTC. Encoded protein: CASSLGGGYDEQFF.

This chain uses TRBV4-1 with TRBJ2-1; TRBD2 agrees at 10 bases. V was clipped by 0 bases and J by 10 bases; unmatched bases: 6. Germline assignment: CDR1 MGHRA and CDR2 YSYEKL. The CDR3 loop spans 15 amino acids. The CDR3 coding sequence is TGCGCCAGCAGCCAAGATTCACTAGCGGGGAGCGAGCAGTTCTTC. Amino acid sequence: CASSQDSLAGSEQFF.

The rearrangement links TRBV3-1 (or the pseudogene TRBV3-2) to TRBJ2-7, with TRBD1 identical over 8 bases. Per the germline V gene, CDR1 is LGHDT and CDR2 is YNNKEL (reference sequence). V gave up 3 bases and J gave up 5 bases; unmatched junction bases: 6. CDR3 length: 14 amino acids. As DNA, the CDR3 is TGTGCCAGCAGCCACTGGGACAGGATCGACGAGCAGTACTTC. This sequence encodes CASSHWDRIDEQYF.

V usage is TRBV9 and J usage is TRBJ2-3; TRBD2 might be the D (6 bases). The germline gives CDR1 SGDLS, CDR2 YYNGEE. V lost 4 bases to trimming and J lost 4 bases, with 13 bases between them. The CDR3 extends over 14 amino acids. CDR3 amino acids: CASSSGDSSDTQYF. CDR3 sequence (DNA): TGTGCCAGCAGCTCTGGGGACTCCTCAGATACGCAGTATTTT.

The chain recombines TRBV7-2 with TRBJ1-2, with 9 nucleotides matching TRBD1. This CDR3 region has 15 residues. Germline lookup yields CDR1 SGHTA and CDR2 FQGNSA. V lost 5 bases and J lost 7; bases outside the gene matches: 11. This chain's CDR3 is CASSPQGTGRGGYTF. CDR3 nucleotide sequence: TGTGCCAGCAGCCCACAAGGGACAGGGAGGGGTGGCTACACCTTC.

The chain uses TRBV6-5 and TRBJ1-6; D gene ambiguous. V was shortened by 5 bases and J by 0 bases, with 8 bases between the two germline ends. Germline V gene lookup returns CDR1 MNHEY and CDR2 SVGAGI. The CDR3 contains 15 residues. CDR3 bases: TGTGCCAGCAGTACGGCGAGCTCCTATAATTCACCCCTCCACTTT. It codes for CASSTASSYNSPLHF.

V is TRBV5-6 and J is TRBJ1-4; 7 nucleotides agree with TRBD1. The germline gives CDR1 SGHDT, CDR2 YYEEEE. CDR3 length equals 15 residues. The ends lost 4 bases at V and 7 bases at J; junction bases unmatched: 10. CDR3 sequence: CASSPLRGRGEKLFF. The CDR3 nucleotides are TGTGCCAGCAGCCCCCTAAGGGGGCGGGGTGAAAAACTGTTTTTT.

The chain carries TRBV28 and TRBJ2-7, with D perhaps TRBD2 (5 bases). This CDR3 has 15 residues. V gave up 5 bases and J gave up 4 bases, with 18 bases separating them. Germline CDR1 is MDHEN and CDR2 is SYDVKM. The CDR3 DNA reads as TGTGCCAGCAGTCTAACCCACGGGGATCGGTACGAGCAGTACTTC. Its translation: CASSLTHGDRYEQYF. Full variable domain (missing parts from reference TRBV28 and TRBJ2-7): DVKVTQSSRYLVKRTGEKVFLECVQDMDHENMFWYRQDPGLGLRLIYFSYDVKMKEKGDIPEGYSVSREKKERFSLILESASTNQTSMYLCASSLTHGDRYEQYFGPGTRLTVT.

The chain has TRBV9 and TRBJ1-5; maybe TRBD1 (5 bases). V lost 2 bases, J lost 2 bases, and 8 bases lay in between. The CDR3 loop spans 14 amino acids. Germline CDR1 and CDR2: SGDLS and YYNGEE. The CDR3 protein is CASSVGGGNQPQHF. For the CDR3, the DNA is TGTGCCAGCAGCGTTGGGGGTGGCAATCAGCCCCAGCATTTT.

The rearrangement joins TRBV4-1 to TRBJ2-5, with D possibly matching TRBD1 (6 bases). The germline V gene has CDR1 MGHRA and CDR2 YSYEKL. V was shortened by 2 bases and J by 3 bases, with 19 bases between the two germline ends. The CDR3 totals 17 residues. The CDR3 DNA reads as TGCGCCAGCAGCCAAAGGGGGAGTGGGGCAGTGGAAGAGACCCAGTACTTC. Translating gives CASSQRGSGAVEETQYF.

The chain recombines TRBV18 with TRBJ1-4, with D possibly being TRBD1 (6 bases). CDR1 KGHSH and CDR2 LQKENI come from the germline V gene. Trimming removed 3 bases at V and 8 bases at J, with 16 bases between. CDR3 length: 15 residues. For the CDR3, the DNA is TGTGCCAGCTCACCCTTGGGGCAGGGGCAGGAAAAACTGTTTTTT. It is translated as CASSPLGQGQEKLFF.

The chain recombines TRBV28 with TRBJ1-5, with D possibly TRBD1 on 5 matching bases. Germline CDR1 is MDHEN and CDR2 is SYDVKM. The CDR3 consists of 11 residues. V was clipped by 10 bases and J by 6 bases, with 10 bases between them. CDR3 region: CAIGGVQPQHF. CDR3 nucleotides: TGTGCCATCGGAGGGGTTCAGCCCCAGCATTTT.

This chain connects TRBV6-5 to TRBJ1-2, with TRBD1 identical over 7 bases. The CDR3 runs 13 residues. CDR1 MNHEY and CDR2 SVGAGI come from the germline V gene. The J segment lost 7 bases and the V segment lost 5 bases, leaving 7 bases of the junction unmatched. The CDR3 DNA reads as TGTGCCAGCAGTCCGGACAGGAATCGTGGCTACACCTTC. As protein: CASSPDRNRGYTF.

The chain joins TRBV6-5 to TRBJ1-4, with a tentative D call TRBD1 (5 bases). Germline-derived CDR1 and CDR2 are MNHEY and SVGAGI. The CDR3 consists of 16 residues. The ends were cut back, 2 bases at V and 0 bases at J, with 10 bases in the middle. The CDR3 spells CASSYGDRATNEKLFF. The CDR3 nucleotides read TGTGCCAGCAGTTACGGGGACCGTGCAACTAATGAAAAACTGTTTTTT.

This clone is a singleton in its sample. J is TRBJ1-1 and V is TRBV6-1; D remains unclear. This CDR3 has 12 amino acids. Trimming cost V 3 bases and J 11 bases, with 13 bases left between them. Germline V gives CDR1 MNHNS, CDR2 SASEGT. CDR3 residues: CASSELEREAFF. In DNA, the CDR3 is TGTGCCAGCAGTGAGTTAGAGAGGGAGGCTTTCTTT.

The sample holds one count of this clone. This sequence joins TRBV5-5 and TRBJ2-3, with D possibly matching TRBD2 (6 bases). V was clipped by 3 bases and J by 4 bases, with 12 bases between them. Germline V gene sequence: CDR1 SGHKS, CDR2 YYEKEE (reference sequence). CDR3 size: 14 residues. CDR3 in DNA: TGTGCCAGCAGCTGGGACTGGCCCGCAGATACGCAGTATTTT. Its translation is CASSWDWPADTQYF. The whole variable domain, filled in from reference TRBV5-5 and TRBJ2-3, reads DAGVTQSPTHLIKTRGQQVTLRCSPISGHKSVSWYQQVLGQGPQFIFQYYEKEERGRGNFPDRFSARQFPNYSSELNVNALLLGDSALYLCASSWDWPADTQYFGPGTRLTVL.

The genes are TRBV6-5 and TRBJ1-4; D perhaps matches TRBD1 (5 bases). This CDR3 contains 12 residues. The germline V and J ends were trimmed by 2 bases and 10 bases, with 8 bases remaining between them. CDR1 MNHEY and CDR2 SVGAGI come from the germline V gene. As DNA, the CDR3 is TGTGCCAGCAGTTACGTTGGGGGAAAACTGTTTTTT. This gives the protein CASSYVGGKLFF.

V is TRBV18 and J is TRBJ1-1; D possibly corresponds to TRBD1 (5 bases). V shed 4 bases and J shed 1 base, with 7 bases lying between them. In germline, CDR1 is KGHSH, CDR2 LQKENI. The CDR3 covers 13 residues. CDR3 amino acids: CASSLTENTEAFF. The CDR3 nucleotides are TGTGCCAGCTCACTGACAGAGAACACTGAAGCTTTCTTT. Supplemented by reference TRBV18 and TRBJ1-1, the full variable domain reads NAGVMQNPRHLVRRRGQEARLRCSPMKGHSHVYWYRQLPEEGLKFMVYLQKENIIDESGMPKERFSAEFPKEGPSILRIQQVVRGDSAAYFCASSLTENTEAFFGQGTRLTVV.

The CDR3 spells CASDRVNYGYTF. The CDR3 bases are TGTGCCAGCGACAGGGTGAACTATGGCTACACCTTC. The chain couples TRBV2 to TRBJ1-2; 7 bases fit TRBD1. This CDR3 comprises 12 residues. Germline-derived CDR1 and CDR2 are SNHLY and FYNNEI. The V segment lost 8 bases and the J segment 2 bases; nucleotides outside the gene matches: 2.

V is TRBV18 and J is TRBJ1-2; possible D gene TRBD1, 5 bases. The CDR3 length is 13 residues. The germline V and J ends were trimmed by 6 bases and 6 bases, with 14 bases remaining between them. In germline, CDR1 is KGHSH, CDR2 LQKENI. CDR3 sequence: CASSSTVGNGYTF. The DNA for the CDR3 is TGTGCCAGCTCGTCGACAGTTGGAAATGGCTACACCTTC.

The genes are TRBV6-5 and TRBJ1-2; TRBD1 might be the D (5 bases). This CDR3 comprises 15 residues. Germline V CDR1 and CDR2: MNHEY, SVGAGI. The germline V and J ends were trimmed by 0 bases and 6 bases, with 14 bases remaining between them. CDR3 in amino acids: CASSYSGDYRDGYTF. CDR3 nucleotide sequence: TGTGCCAGCAGTTACTCGGGGGATTATCGAGATGGCTACACCTTC.

The chain couples TRBV6-5 to TRBJ1-4; TRBD1 is a possible D gene (6 bases). The germline gives CDR1 MNHEY, CDR2 SVGAGI. The CDR3 consists of 14 residues. V lost 5 bases, J lost 1 base, and 8 bases lay in between. As DNA, the CDR3 is TGTGCCAGCAGTACAGGGCGAACTAATGAAAAACTGTTTTTT. Translated: CASSTGRTNEKLFF.

The V gene is TRBV27, the J gene TRBJ1-2; D unresolved. The CDR3 consists of 13 residues. Germline-derived CDR1 and CDR2 are MNHEY and SMNVEV (reference sequence). Trimming shortened V by 6 bases and J by 6 bases, and 14 bases separated the two germline ends. As DNA, the CDR3 is TGTGCCAGCAGAACGACGGCTCAGGATGGCTACACCTTC. As protein: CASRTTAQDGYTF.

This clone was observed a handful of times. This rearrangement joins TRBV7-2 to TRBJ1-5; D may be TRBD1 (5 bases). Germline-derived CDR1 and CDR2 are SGHTA and FQGNSA. V was cut by 5 bases and J by 7 bases, with 15 bases left in between. There are 14 residues in the CDR3. Here the CDR3 DNA reads TGTGCCAGCAGCCCGGCCATCCAGGGCCAGCCCCAGCATTTT. Residues: CASSPAIQGQPQHF.

V usage is TRBV19 and J usage is TRBJ2-2; 12 positions match TRBD1. Trimming at V came to 6 bases and at J to 6 bases, leaving 2 bases not matched to a gene. Looked up from germline, CDR1 is LNHDA and CDR2 is SQIVND (reference sequence). The length of the CDR3 is 14 residues. In DNA form, the CDR3 reads TGTGCCAGTAGGGGACAGGGGGCGTCCGGGGAGCTGTTTTTT. Amino acids: CASRGQGASGELFF.

The V and J genes are TRBV7-2 and TRBJ2-4; 8 bases agree with TRBD1. There are 16 residues in the CDR3. The V gene's germline CDR1 is SGHTA and CDR2 FQGNSA. Losses at the gene ends were 1 base for V and 5 bases for J; bases not matched to a gene: 7. CDR3 loop: CASSLVAGTGENIQYF. CDR3 DNA: TGTGCCAGCAGCTTAGTCGCTGGGACAGGAGAAAACATTCAGTACTTC.